These 25 T cell receptor beta chains were all obtained from the same sample, sequenced in a study of blood T cell repertoires in COVID-19. The data were produced by immunoSEQ multiplex PCR, yet TCRdb's version contains in-frame clones alone and is incomplete. The sample shows some 30,000 clones, around 87% of them seen only once. The specimen sequenced was peripheral blood. Receptor source: a man in his fifties or sixties with active COVID-19.

J is TRBJ1-4 and V is TRBV7-2; weak D call: TRBD1 (5 bases). The length of the CDR3 is 14 residues. Germline CDR1 is SGHTA and CDR2 is FQGNSA. V lost 2 bases and J 5 bases, leaving 9 bases between the germline ends. CDR3 region: CASSLQGGNEKLFF. The CDR3 DNA reads TGTGCCAGCAGCTTACAGGGTGGAAATGAAAAACTGTTTTTT.

The chain links TRBV5-4 to TRBJ1-1; 9 bases align to TRBD1. This CDR3 is 14 amino acids long. The germline V gene encodes CDR1 SGHNT and CDR2 YYREEE (reference sequence). V shed 7 bases and J 3 bases; nucleotides not matched to a gene: 7. The CDR3 DNA reads as TGTGCCAGCTCGTCCCGGGACAGGGACACTGAAGCTTTCTTT. Its translation: CASSSRDRDTEAFF.

This chain uses TRBV5-4 with TRBJ2-1; D is possibly TRBD1 (6 bases). Per germline, CDR1 SGHNT and CDR2 YYREEE (reference sequence). This CDR3 comprises 15 residues. Trimming took 0 bases from V and 7 from J, leaving 14 bases between them. The DNA for the CDR3 is TGTGCCAGCAGCTTGGTACAAGGGGGTGAGAATGAGCAGTTCTTC. Translating it yields CASSLVQGGENEQFF.

The chain has TRBV4-1 and TRBJ2-7, with unresolved D. The CDR3 runs 12 residues. V was cut by 6 bases and J by 2 bases, with 8 bases left in between. Per germline, CDR1 MGHRA and CDR2 YSYEKL. CDR3: CASREPPYEQYF. In nucleotides, the CDR3 is TGCGCCAGCAGGGAGCCTCCCTACGAGCAGTACTTC.

This clone has only one observation. V usage is TRBV10-3 and J usage is TRBJ1-1; 9 bases align to TRBD1. Germline trimming cut 3 bases from V and 4 bases from J; bases unmatched to any gene: 12. Germline V lookup: CDR1 ENHRY, CDR2 SYGVKD. The CDR3 contains 17 residues. Here the CDR3 DNA reads TGTGCCATCAGTGACATGACAGGGGGTATAATGGGCACTGAAGCTTTCTTT. It is translated as CAISDMTGGIMGTEAFF.

This clone was seen once. CDR3 nucleotides: TGTGCCAGCAGCTCCGGACAGCTCTCTGGAAACACCATATATTTT. It encodes CASSSGQLSGNTIYF. J is TRBJ1-3 and V is TRBV7-9, with D perhaps matching TRBD1 (6 bases). The CDR3 loop spans 15 amino acids. Germline CDR1 SEHNR, CDR2 FQNEAQ (reference sequence). V was shortened by 4 bases and J by 0 bases, with 10 bases between the two germline ends.

The chain recombines TRBV12-3 or TRBV12-4 with TRBJ1-1; D is unresolved. CDR3 size: 11 residues. V was clipped by 6 bases and J by 10 bases, with 12 bases between them. DNA for the CDR3: TGTGCCAGCAGCCGAACCCGGGGAGCTTTCTTT. Its translation is CASSRTRGAFF.

The chain employs TRBV27 and TRBJ2-2, with TRBD2 as a possible D gene (7 bases). V dropped 2 bases and J dropped 10 bases, with 14 bases sitting between them. This CDR3 has 14 residues. The germline V gene has CDR1 MNHEY and CDR2 SMNVEV (reference sequence). CDR3 in amino acids: CASSLGGGGVELFF. The DNA for the CDR3 is TGTGCCAGCAGTTTAGGCGGGGGCGGAGTGGAGCTGTTTTTT.

V usage is TRBV15 and J usage is TRBJ1-2; tentatively, D is TRBD1 (6 bases). The CDR3 length is 15 residues. Germline V gene data show CDR1 as LNHNV and CDR2 as YYDKDF (reference sequence). Trimming shortened V by 9 bases and J by 3 bases, and 20 bases separated the two germline ends. The CDR3 reads CATADRGHEHYGYTF. For the CDR3, the DNA is TGTGCCACGGCAGATAGGGGACACGAACACTATGGCTACACCTTC.

The rearrangement links TRBV5-1 to TRBJ1-1; D possibly corresponds to TRBD1 (5 bases). CDR1 is SGHRS, CDR2 YFSETQ, per germline. The CDR3 length is 15 residues. Trimming shortened V by 5 bases and J by 1 base, and 15 bases separated the two germline ends. This chain's CDR3 is CASRDPRASNTEAFF. CDR3 nucleotides: TGCGCCAGCAGAGACCCCAGGGCATCGAACACTGAAGCTTTCTTT.

The genes are TRBV7-2 and TRBJ1-2, with D uncertain. Trimming removed 5 bases from V and 4 bases from J, with 14 bases in between. The germline V gene has CDR1 SGHTA and CDR2 FQGNSA. The CDR3 runs to 14 residues. The CDR3 loop reads CASSASRAGYGYTF. In nucleotides, the CDR3 is TGTGCCAGCAGCGCCTCCCGGGCGGGCTATGGCTACACCTTC.

This rearrangement joins TRBV29-1 to TRBJ2-3, with D possibly TRBD2 on 5 matching bases. Trimming took off 8 bases at V and 4 bases at J, with 16 bases between the two ends. Per germline, CDR1 SQVTM and CDR2 ANQGSEA. The CDR3 length is 13 residues. CDR3 in amino acids: CSTSRGWADTQYF. CDR3 DNA: TGCAGCACGAGCCGGGGTTGGGCAGATACGCAGTATTTT.

This clone showed up just a few times. The chain employs TRBV6-2 or TRBV6-3 and TRBJ2-2; 13 bases match TRBD2. The germline CDR1 and CDR2 sequences are MNHEY and SVGEGT. The CDR3 extends over 16 amino acids. The V segment lost 6 bases and the J segment 7 bases; nucleotides outside the gene matches: 8. CDR3 protein: CASSPTSGGAVGELFF. CDR3 bases: TGTGCCAGCAGCCCTACTAGCGGGGGGGCGGTCGGGGAGCTGTTTTTT.

The V and J genes are TRBV9 and TRBJ1-3; D not resolved. V was trimmed by 0 bases and J by 2 bases, leaving 9 bases between them. Germline lookup yields CDR1 SGDLS and CDR2 YYNGEE. CDR3 length: 15 residues. In DNA form, the CDR3 reads TGTGCCAGCAGCGTAGAGGAGAGAGCTGGAAACACCATATATTTT. Its protein is CASSVEERAGNTIYF.

The chain joins TRBV5-1 to TRBJ2-5; 13 nucleotides agree with TRBD2. Looked up from germline, CDR1 is SGHRS and CDR2 is YFSETQ. Trimming at V came to 3 bases and at J to 5 bases, leaving 4 bases not matched to a gene. This CDR3 comprises 15 residues. CDR3 nucleotide sequence: TGCGCCAGCAGCTCCCTGACTAGCGGGGGGGAGACCCAGTACTTC. It codes for CASSSLTSGGETQYF. Variable domain in full (rest from reference TRBV5-1 and TRBJ2-5): KAGVTQTPRYLIKTRGQQVTLSCSPISGHRSVSWYQQTPGQGLQFLFEYFSETQRNKGNFPGRFSGRQFSNSRSEMNVSTLELGDSALYLCASSSLTSGGETQYFGPGTRLLVL.

This clone was seen a few times. This sequence joins TRBV2 and TRBJ1-1, with D maybe TRBD1 (5 bases). Germline V lookup: CDR1 SNHLY, CDR2 FYNNEI. This CDR3 has 14 residues. V was trimmed by 6 bases and J by 6 bases, leaving 17 bases between them. CDR3 sequence (DNA): TGTGCCAGCAGAGATAACAGGCTTCTGGCTGAAGCTTTCTTT. This sequence encodes CASRDNRLLAEAFF.

The chain combines TRBV27 with TRBJ1-2; the D gene is possibly TRBD1 (6 bases). With 2 bases removed from V and 4 bases from J, the gap between germline ends came to 11 bases. The CDR3 runs to 14 residues. Germline CDR1 is MNHEY and CDR2 is SMNVEV (reference sequence). This chain's CDR3 is CASSLKTGTYGYTF. DNA for the CDR3: TGTGCCAGCAGTTTAAAAACAGGGACCTATGGCTACACCTTC.

The chain couples TRBV10-2 to TRBJ2-5; no definite D call. Germline-derived CDR1 and CDR2 are WSHSY and SAAADI. The ends were cut back, 8 bases at V and 4 bases at J, with 8 bases in the middle. The CDR3 runs to 11 residues. The CDR3 nucleotides read TGCGCCAGCGGGCCAGTAGAGACCCAGTACTTC. This encodes CASGPVETQYF.

A remark on this clone: The junction departs from germline at one end; a sequencing error may be responsible. The rearrangement joins TRBV2 to TRBJ2-5; 7 positions match TRBD2. Looked up from germline, CDR1 is SNHLY and CDR2 is FYNNEI. The CDR3 length is 12 residues. The CDR3 loop reads CASRLGEGWSDF. DNA of the CDR3: TGTGCCAGCAGGCTGGGGGAGGGCTGGTCCGACTTC.

The rearrangement uses TRBV11-2 and TRBJ2-1; 10 nucleotides line up with TRBD2. This CDR3 has 15 residues. V trimming: 1 base; J trimming: 8 bases; junction bases outside the gene matches: 5. Looked up from germline, CDR1 is SGHAT and CDR2 is FQNNGV. The CDR3 DNA follows: TGTGCCAGCAGCTTAGGGAGCGGGGGGGCGGATGAGCAGTTCTTC. This gives the protein CASSLGSGGADEQFF.

V gene TRBV24-1 combines with J gene TRBJ1-6; tentative D call: TRBD1 (5 bases). The germline V gene has CDR1 KGHDR and CDR2 SFDVKD. The V gene lost 12 bases and the J gene lost 0 bases, with 8 bases spanning the gap. There are 13 residues in the CDR3. The CDR3 DNA reads as TGTGCCCGGAGGGGCTCCTATAATTCACCCCTCCACTTT. It specifies CARRGSYNSPLHF.

This chain joins TRBV18 and TRBJ2-1; weak D call: TRBD2 (5 bases). Germline lookup yields CDR1 KGHSH and CDR2 LQKENI. This CDR3 has 17 amino acids. V dropped 3 bases and J dropped 4 bases, with 19 bases sitting between them. CDR3 in DNA: TGTGCCAGCTCACCCTCGGTAGGCCCTGGAGGATACAATGAGCAGTTCTTC. Its translation is CASSPSVGPGGYNEQFF.

The chain uses TRBV6-4 and TRBJ1-6; 7 bases map to TRBD1. After removal of 3 bases from V and 4 bases from J, the junction contained 3 bases not matched to a gene. The CDR3 loop spans 15 amino acids. The germline V gene has CDR1 MRHNA and CDR2 SNTAGT. CDR3 DNA sequence: TGTGCCAGCAGTGAACAGGGGATATATAATTCACCCCTCCACTTT. It yields the protein CASSEQGIYNSPLHF.

The chain has TRBV29-1 and TRBJ1-1; D remains ambiguous. Per the germline V gene, CDR1 is SQVTM and CDR2 is ANQGSEA. Trimming cost V 3 bases and J 4 bases, with 9 bases left between them. The CDR3 is 12 amino acids. DNA for the CDR3: TGCAGCGTTGAGGAGCCGTTCACTGAAGCTTTCTTT. Residues: CSVEEPFTEAFF.

This rearrangement joins TRBV7-6 to TRBJ2-7, with 9 bases aligning to TRBD2. The germline V gene encodes CDR1 SGHVS and CDR2 FNYEAQ. The CDR3 has 15 residues. Germline trimming cut 0 bases from V and 3 bases from J; bases unmatched to any gene: 3. This chain's CDR3 is CASSLASGGGYEQYF. The CDR3, as DNA: TGTGCCAGCAGCTTAGCTAGCGGGGGAGGCTACGAGCAGTACTTC. The variable domain in full, completed from reference TRBV7-6 and TRBJ2-7, reads GAGVSQSPRYKVTKRGQDVALRCDPISGHVSLYWYRQALGQGPEFLTYFNYEAQQDKSGLPNDRFSAERPEGSISTLTIQRTEQRDSAMYRCASSLASGGGYEQYFGPGTRLTVT.